This is a list of T cell receptor beta chains from one sample in a study of shared clonotypes between healthy human individuals. The data were produced by immunoSEQ multiplex PCR, yet TCRdb's version contains in-frame clones alone and is incomplete. The data hold about 500,000 clones, with about 74% observed a single time. The material sequenced was PBMCs. These receptors were taken from a woman between 40 and 55 years old in good health. Some clones in this sample may be carry-over from other donors' samples. The CDR3 runs from the conserved cysteine through the conserved F or W. The D gene is left open where the match is weak. Clone size is shown for a subset of rows, as once, few, many or a class of expanded clone.

D: NA
V: TRBV28
length: 13
J: TRBJ1-2
size: NA
CDR3: CASSFGGGYGYTF
DNA: TGTGCCAGCAGTTTTGGGGGTGGGTATGGCTACACCTTC

D: NA
V: TRBV11-2
length: 11
J: TRBJ2-5
size: NA
CDR3: CASSSAETQYF
DNA: TGTGCCAGCAGCTCTGCGGAGACCCAGTACTTC

D: TRBD2
V: TRBV29-1
length: 13
J: TRBJ2-7
size: NA
CDR3: CSTGGEGSGEQYF
DNA: TGCAGCACTGGGGGGGAGGGGTCAGGCGAGCAGTACTTC

D: NA
V: TRBV7-2
length: 15
J: TRBJ1-3
size: once
CDR3: CASSLALPAGNTIYF
DNA: TGTGCCAGCAGCTTAGCGTTGCCAGCTGGAAACACCATATATTTT

D: TRBD2
V: TRBV7-9
length: 15
J: TRBJ2-1
size: NA
CDR3: CASSLVRELNNEQFF
DNA: TGTGCCAGCAGCTTAGTGCGGGAGCTTAACAATGAGCAGTTCTTC

D: NA
V: TRBV9
length: 14
J: TRBJ2-3
size: many
CDR3: CASSVDGSTDTQYF
DNA: TGTGCCAGCAGCGTAGACGGGAGCACAGATACGCAGTATTTT

D: NA
V: TRBV27
length: 13
J: TRBJ2-2
size: many
CDR3: CASSFTSTGELFF
DNA: TGTGCCAGCAGTTTCACCAGCACCGGGGAGCTGTTTTTT

D: TRBD1
V: TRBV19
length: 14
J: TRBJ1-5
size: NA
CDR3: CASSRTGGNQPQHF
DNA: TGTGCCAGTAGTCGGACAGGGGGCAATCAGCCCCAGCATTTT

D: TRBD2
V: TRBV19
length: 16
J: TRBJ2-7
size: NA
CDR3: CASSQRTSGRSYEQYF
DNA: TGTGCCAGTAGTCAAAGGACTAGCGGGCGCTCCTACGAGCAGTACTTC

D: NA
V: TRBV28
length: 15
J: TRBJ2-1
size: once
CDR3: CASSLAALSYNEQFF
DNA: TGTGCCAGCAGTTTAGCGGCGCTCTCCTACAATGAGCAGTTCTTC

D: NA
V: TRBV5-4
length: 12
J: TRBJ2-7
size: NA
CDR3: CASSSNGVEQYF
DNA: TGTGCCAGCAGCTCCAATGGGGTCGAGCAGTACTTC

D: NA
V: TRBV2
length: 12
J: TRBJ2-1
size: NA
CDR3: CASSESLGEQFF
DNA: TGTGCCAGCAGTGAAAGTTTGGGGGAGCAGTTCTTC

D: NA
V: TRBV7-3
length: 14
J: TRBJ2-1
size: NA
CDR3: CASSRGVRYNEQFF
DNA: TGTGCCAGCAGCAGGGGGGTCCGCTACAATGAGCAGTTCTTC

D: TRBD2
V: TRBV19
length: 17
J: TRBJ2-1
size: NA
CDR3: CASSIDWGGSSYNEQFF
DNA: TGTGCCAGTAGTATAGATTGGGGGGGGAGCTCCTACAATGAGCAGTTCTTC

D: NA
V: TRBV10-3
length: 12
J: TRBJ2-3
size: few
CDR3: CAMRGVKDTQYF
DNA: TGTGCCATGAGGGGGGTGAAAGATACGCAGTATTTT

D: TRBD2
V: TRBV29-1
length: 15
J: TRBJ2-7
size: NA
CDR3: CSVEDSPSGIYEQYF
DNA: TGCAGCGTTGAAGATTCCCCTAGCGGAATCTACGAGCAGTACTTC

D: TRBD1
V: TRBV5-1
length: 15
J: TRBJ1-5
size: NA
CDR3: CASSGGTGVNQPQHF
DNA: TGCGCCAGCAGCGGTGGGACAGGGGTCAATCAGCCCCAGCATTTT

D: TRBD1
V: TRBV5-6
length: 15
J: TRBJ1-1
size: NA
CDR3: CASSPETGAVAEAFF
DNA: TGTGCCAGCAGCCCAGAGACAGGGGCGGTGGCTGAAGCTTTCTTT

D: TRBD2
V: TRBV6-5
length: 15
J: TRBJ2-3
size: NA
CDR3: CASSRTSGITDTQYF
DNA: TGTGCCAGCAGTAGGACTAGCGGGATCACAGATACGCAGTATTTT

D: TRBD1
V: TRBV14
length: 14
J: TRBJ1-2
size: many
CDR3: CASSRGQGFYGYTF
DNA: TGTGCCAGCAGTCGCGGACAGGGCTTCTATGGCTACACCTTC

D: NA
V: TRBV7-6
length: 16
J: TRBJ2-7
size: NA
CDR3: CASSLTAESRSYEQYF
DNA: TGTGCCAGCAGCTTAACAGCCGAATCTCGCTCCTACGAGCAGTACTTC

D: TRBD2
V: TRBV7-2
length: 18
J: TRBJ2-7
size: NA
CDR3: CASSLGGLAGITNYEQYF
DNA: TGTGCCAGCAGCTTGGGGGGACTAGCGGGAATCACGAACTACGAGCAGTACTTC

D: TRBD2
V: TRBV5-1
length: 18
J: TRBJ2-3
size: NA
CDR3: CASSLALLGLAGEDTQYF
DNA: TGCGCCAGCAGCTTGGCCCTCCTGGGACTAGCGGGAGAGGATACGCAGTATTTT

D: NA
V: TRBV15
length: 14
J: TRBJ2-2
size: once
CDR3: CATSREWGDGELFF
DNA: TGTGCCACCAGCAGAGAGTGGGGGGACGGGGAGCTGTTTTTT

D: NA
V: TRBV27
length: 10
J: TRBJ2-3
size: NA
CDR3: CAAGRDTQYF
DNA: TGTGCCGCGGGGAGGGATACGCAGTATTTT

D: TRBD1
V: TRBV5-4
length: 13
J: TRBJ1-1
size: few
CDR3: CASSLGGTGEAFF
DNA: TGTGCCAGCAGCTTGGGAGGGACAGGCGAAGCTTTCTTT

D: NA
V: TRBV11-2
length: 14
J: TRBJ2-3
size: NA
CDR3: CASSNTGFGDTQYF
DNA: TGTGCCAGCAGCAATACAGGGTTTGGAGATACGCAGTATTTT

D: NA
V: TRBV2
length: 16
J: TRBJ2-7
size: NA
CDR3: CASKNVQTRSSYEQYF
DNA: TGTGCCAGCAAAAACGTCCAGACTAGGAGCTCCTACGAGCAGTACTTC

D: NA
V: TRBV30
length: 13
J: TRBJ2-1
size: few
CDR3: CAWRHLRRGRQFF
DNA: TGTGCCTGGAGGCACCTACGGCGGGGAAGACAGTTCTTC

D: NA
V: TRBV5-1
length: 14
J: TRBJ2-1
size: few
CDR3: CASSLSPRSGEQFF
DNA: TGCGCCAGCAGCTTGAGCCCCCGAAGTGGTGAGCAGTTCTTC

D: TRBD1
V: TRBV27
length: 15
J: TRBJ2-7
size: once
CDR3: CASSYYRGPSYEQYF
DNA: TGTGCCAGCAGTTACTACAGGGGCCCGTCCTACGAGCAGTACTTC

D: NA
V: TRBV12-5
length: 16
J: TRBJ2-1
size: NA
CDR3: CASGLVVSGSNNEQFF
DNA: TGTGCTAGTGGTTTGGTAGTCAGCGGGTCCAACAATGAGCAGTTCTTC

D: TRBD2
V: TRBV11-2
length: 16
J: TRBJ2-7
size: NA
CDR3: CASSLNPGLAGDEQYF
DNA: TGTGCCAGCAGCTTAAATCCGGGACTAGCGGGAGACGAGCAGTACTTC

D: TRBD2
V: TRBV5-1
length: 17
J: TRBJ2-3
size: NA
CDR3: CASSGRLTSGTTDTQYF
DNA: TGCGCCAGCAGCGGACGGCTAACTAGCGGGACCACAGATACGCAGTATTTT

D: NA
V: TRBV4-3
length: 14
J: TRBJ1-4
size: NA
CDR3: CASSQGRDVEKLFF
DNA: TGCGCCAGCAGCCAAGGCCGGGACGTGGAAAAACTGTTTTTT

D: NA
V: TRBV6-1
length: 15
J: TRBJ1-1
size: NA
CDR3: CATSVGGGEDTEAFF
DNA: TGTGCCACCAGCGTGGGGGGAGGGGAGGACACTGAAGCTTTCTTT

D: NA
V: TRBV29-1
length: 14
J: TRBJ2-1
size: NA
CDR3: CSVEAAGWANEQFF
DNA: TGCAGCGTTGAAGCGGCAGGGTGGGCCAATGAGCAGTTCTTC

D: TRBD1
V: TRBV7-9
length: 15
J: TRBJ1-4
size: NA
CDR3: CASSARTGGNEKLFF
DNA: TGTGCCAGCAGCGCGCGGACAGGGGGGAATGAAAAACTGTTTTTT

D: NA
V: TRBV11-2
length: 13
J: TRBJ1-5
size: NA
CDR3: CASSYGGNQPQHF
DNA: TGTGCCAGCAGCTATGGAGGCAATCAGCCCCAGCATTTT

D: NA
V: TRBV5-1
length: 14
J: TRBJ1-1
size: NA
CDR3: CASSSLTGTAEAFF
DNA: TGCGCCAGCAGCTCGCTTACAGGAACGGCTGAAGCTTTCTTT

D: TRBD2
V: TRBV18
length: 14
J: TRBJ2-7
size: NA
CDR3: CASSTQLAAYEQYF
DNA: TGTGCCAGCTCAACACAACTAGCGGCCTACGAGCAGTACTTC

D: TRBD1
V: TRBV7-9
length: 14
J: TRBJ2-7
size: NA
CDR3: CASSSQGAHHEQYF
DNA: TGTGCCAGCAGCTCCCAGGGGGCCCACCACGAGCAGTACTTC

D: TRBD1
V: TRBV2
length: 11
J: TRBJ2-7
size: once
CDR3: CASSWDSEQYF
DNA: TGTGCCAGCAGCTGGGACAGCGAGCAGTACTTC

D: NA
V: TRBV23-1
length: 14
J: TRBJ2-6
size: many
CDR3: CASIIRDGANVLTF
DNA: TGCGCCAGCATCATAAGAGATGGGGCCAACGTCCTGACTTTC

D: TRBD2
V: TRBV7-2
length: 14
J: TRBJ2-5
size: NA
CDR3: CASSLGLVQETQYF
DNA: TGTGCCAGCAGCTTGGGACTAGTCCAAGAGACCCAGTACTTC

D: NA
V: TRBV19
length: 13
J: TRBJ1-5
size: NA
CDR3: CASSWGLDQPQHF
DNA: TGTGCCAGTAGCTGGGGTCTGGATCAGCCCCAGCATTTT

D: TRBD2
V: TRBV7-7
length: 16
J: TRBJ2-2
size: few
CDR3: CASSLGRQGGTGELFF
DNA: TGTGCCAGCAGCTTGGGTCGGCAGGGAGGGACCGGGGAGCTGTTTTTT

D: NA
V: TRBV11-2
length: 14
J: TRBJ2-3
size: many
CDR3: CASSPLAGTDTQYF
DNA: TGTGCCAGCAGCCCCTTGGCCGGCACAGATACGCAGTATTTT

D: NA
V: TRBV7-2
length: 15
J: TRBJ1-3
size: NA
CDR3: CASSLVSGTGNTIYF
DNA: TGTGCCAGCAGCTTAGTTTCAGGGACTGGAAACACCATATATTTT

D: TRBD1
V: TRBV2
length: 15
J: TRBJ1-2
size: NA
CDR3: CASSVSGQGGNGYTF
DNA: TGTGCCAGCAGTGTTTCAGGACAGGGGGGTAATGGCTACACCTTC

D: NA
V: TRBV6-5
length: 14
J: TRBJ1-4
size: many
CDR3: CASSSGRTNEKLFF
DNA: TGTGCCAGCAGTTCAGGGAGAACTAATGAAAAACTGTTTTTT

D: TRBD1
V: TRBV6-5
length: 13
J: TRBJ1-1
size: NA
CDR3: CASSQDRDTEAFF
DNA: TGTGCCAGCAGTCAGGACAGGGACACTGAAGCTTTCTTT

D: NA
V: TRBV7-9
length: 14
J: TRBJ1-5
size: many
CDR3: CASSFGTGNQPQHF
DNA: TGTGCCAGCAGCTTTGGTACAGGGAATCAGCCCCAGCATTTT

D: NA
V: TRBV5-1
length: 13
J: TRBJ2-7
size: few
CDR3: CASSLEYGYEQYF
DNA: TGCGCCAGCAGCTTGGAATACGGGTACGAGCAGTACTTC

D: TRBD2
V: TRBV9
length: 14
J: TRBJ2-3
size: NA
CDR3: CASSVGGSGDTQYF
DNA: TGTGCCAGCAGCGTAGGGGGTAGCGGGGATACGCAGTATTTT